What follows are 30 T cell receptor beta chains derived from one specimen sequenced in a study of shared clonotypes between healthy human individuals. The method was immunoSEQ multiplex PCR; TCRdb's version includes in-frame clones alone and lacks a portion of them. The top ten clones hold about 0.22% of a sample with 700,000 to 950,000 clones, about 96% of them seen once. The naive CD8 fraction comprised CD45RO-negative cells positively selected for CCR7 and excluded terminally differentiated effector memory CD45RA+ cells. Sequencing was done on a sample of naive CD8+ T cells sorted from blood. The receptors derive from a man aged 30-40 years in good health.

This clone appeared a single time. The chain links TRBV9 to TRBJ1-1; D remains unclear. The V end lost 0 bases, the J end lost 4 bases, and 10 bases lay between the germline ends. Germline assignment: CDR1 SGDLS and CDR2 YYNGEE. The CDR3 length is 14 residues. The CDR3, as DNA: TGTGCCAGCAGCGTAGGCACGCTCCCCACTGAAGCTTTCTTT. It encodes CASSVGTLPTEAFF.

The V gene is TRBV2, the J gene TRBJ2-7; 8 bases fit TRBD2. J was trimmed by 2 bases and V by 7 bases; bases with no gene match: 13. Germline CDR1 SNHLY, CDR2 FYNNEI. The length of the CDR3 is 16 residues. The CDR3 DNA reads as TGTGCCAGCAACCCCCCGGGGCGGGAGGCCCCCTACGAGCAGTACTTC. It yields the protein CASNPPGREAPYEQYF.

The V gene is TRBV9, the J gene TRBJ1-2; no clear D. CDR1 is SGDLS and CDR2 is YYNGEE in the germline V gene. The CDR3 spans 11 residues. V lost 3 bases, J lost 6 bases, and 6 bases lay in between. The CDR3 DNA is TGTGCCAGCAGCGCAATACATGGCTACACCTTC. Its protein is CASSAIHGYTF.

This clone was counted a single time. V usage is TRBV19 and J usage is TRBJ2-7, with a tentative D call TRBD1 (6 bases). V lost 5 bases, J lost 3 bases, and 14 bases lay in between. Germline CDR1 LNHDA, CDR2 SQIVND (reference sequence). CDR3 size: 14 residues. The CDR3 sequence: CASSPIGGIYEQYF. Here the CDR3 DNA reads TGTGCCAGTAGTCCTATAGGGGGAATCTACGAGCAGTACTTC.

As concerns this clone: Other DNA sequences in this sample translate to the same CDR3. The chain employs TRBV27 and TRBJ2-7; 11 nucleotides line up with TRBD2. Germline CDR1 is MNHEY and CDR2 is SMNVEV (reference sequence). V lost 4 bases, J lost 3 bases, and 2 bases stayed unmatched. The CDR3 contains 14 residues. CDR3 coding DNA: TGTGCCAGCAGTTCCGGACTAGCGGGCTACGAGCAGTACTTC. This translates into CASSSGLAGYEQYF.

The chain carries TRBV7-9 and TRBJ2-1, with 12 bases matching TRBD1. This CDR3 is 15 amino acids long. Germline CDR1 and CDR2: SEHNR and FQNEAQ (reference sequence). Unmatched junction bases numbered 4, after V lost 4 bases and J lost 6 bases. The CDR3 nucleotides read TGTGCCAGCAGCTACCGGGACAGGGGGCTCAATGAGCAGTTCTTC. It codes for CASSYRDRGLNEQFF. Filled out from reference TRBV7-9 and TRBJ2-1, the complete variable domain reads DTGVSQNPRHKITKRGQNVTFRCDPISEHNRLYWYRQTLGQGPEFLTYFQNEAQLEKSRLLSDRFSAERPKGSFSTLEIQRTEQGDSAMYLCASSYRDRGLNEQFFGPGTRLTVL.

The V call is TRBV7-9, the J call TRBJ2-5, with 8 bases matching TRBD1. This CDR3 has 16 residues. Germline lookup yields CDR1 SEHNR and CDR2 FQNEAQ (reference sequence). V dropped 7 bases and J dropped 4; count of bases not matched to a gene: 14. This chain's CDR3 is CASTLVSQGDSETQYF. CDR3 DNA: TGTGCCAGCACACTCGTCTCACAGGGGGATTCAGAGACCCAGTACTTC. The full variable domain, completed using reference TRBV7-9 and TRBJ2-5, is DTGVSQNPRHKITKRGQNVTFRCDPISEHNRLYWYRQTLGQGPEFLTYFQNEAQLEKSRLLSDRFSAERPKGSFSTLEIQRTEQGDSAMYLCASTLVSQGDSETQYFGPGTRLLVL.

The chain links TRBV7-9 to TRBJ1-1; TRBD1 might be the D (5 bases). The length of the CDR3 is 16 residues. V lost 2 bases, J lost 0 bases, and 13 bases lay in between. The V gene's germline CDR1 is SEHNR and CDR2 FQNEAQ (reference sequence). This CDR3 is CASSLPVGGMNTEAFF. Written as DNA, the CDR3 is TGTGCCAGCAGCTTACCCGTCGGGGGGATGAACACTGAAGCTTTCTTT.

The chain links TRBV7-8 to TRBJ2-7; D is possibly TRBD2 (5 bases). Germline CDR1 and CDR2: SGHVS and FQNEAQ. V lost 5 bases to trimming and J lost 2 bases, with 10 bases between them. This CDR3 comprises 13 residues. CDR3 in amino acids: CASSQVGAYEQYF. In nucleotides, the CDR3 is TGTGCCAGCAGCCAGGTGGGAGCCTACGAGCAGTACTTC.

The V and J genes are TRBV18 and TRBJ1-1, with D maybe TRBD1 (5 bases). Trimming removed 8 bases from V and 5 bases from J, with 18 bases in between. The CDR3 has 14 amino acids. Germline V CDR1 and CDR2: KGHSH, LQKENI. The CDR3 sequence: CASAIGAVGTEAFF. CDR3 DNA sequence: TGTGCCAGCGCCATCGGGGCCGTGGGGACTGAAGCTTTCTTT.

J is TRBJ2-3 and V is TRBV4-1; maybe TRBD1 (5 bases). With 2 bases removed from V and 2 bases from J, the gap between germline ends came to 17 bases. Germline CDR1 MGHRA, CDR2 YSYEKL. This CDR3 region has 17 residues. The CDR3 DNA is TGCGCCAGCAGCCAAATTGCATCACAGGAACCCACAGATACGCAGTATTTT. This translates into CASSQIASQEPTDTQYF.

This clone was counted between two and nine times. CDR3 region: CASSYRQTNYEQYF. CDR3 nucleotides: TGTGCCAGCAGTTACCGACAGACTAACTACGAGCAGTACTTC. J is TRBJ2-7 and V is TRBV6-5; D could derive from TRBD1 or TRBD2 (5 bases each). CDR1 is MNHEY, CDR2 SVGAGI, per germline. The CDR3 consists of 14 residues. Deletions cut 2 bases from V and 3 bases from J, with 11 bases between.

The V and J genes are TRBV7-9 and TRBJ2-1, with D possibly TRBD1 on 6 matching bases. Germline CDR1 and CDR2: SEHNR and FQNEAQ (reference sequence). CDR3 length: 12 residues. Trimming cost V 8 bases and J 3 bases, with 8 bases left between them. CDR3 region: CASGGVYNEQFF. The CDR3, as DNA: TGTGCCAGCGGGGGCGTCTACAATGAGCAGTTCTTC.

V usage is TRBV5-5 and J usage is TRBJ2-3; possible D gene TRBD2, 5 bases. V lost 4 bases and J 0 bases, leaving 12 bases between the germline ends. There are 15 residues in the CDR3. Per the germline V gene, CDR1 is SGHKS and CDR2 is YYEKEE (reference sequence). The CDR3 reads CASSPDLSSTDTQYF. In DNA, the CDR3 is TGTGCCAGCAGCCCGGACTTATCTAGCACAGATACGCAGTATTTT.

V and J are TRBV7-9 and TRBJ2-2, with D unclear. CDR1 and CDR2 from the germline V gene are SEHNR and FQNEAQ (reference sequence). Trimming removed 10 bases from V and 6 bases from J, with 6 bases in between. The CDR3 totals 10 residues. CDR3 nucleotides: TGTGCCATCCCATCCGGGGAGCTGTTTTTT. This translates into CAIPSGELFF.

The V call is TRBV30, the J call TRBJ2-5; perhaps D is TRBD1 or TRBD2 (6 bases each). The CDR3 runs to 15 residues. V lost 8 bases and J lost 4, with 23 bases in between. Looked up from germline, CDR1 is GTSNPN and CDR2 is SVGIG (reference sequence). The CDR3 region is CAGGLAGLGGETQYF. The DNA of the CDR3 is TGTGCCGGAGGGCTGGCCGGGCTAGGGGGAGAGACCCAGTACTTC.

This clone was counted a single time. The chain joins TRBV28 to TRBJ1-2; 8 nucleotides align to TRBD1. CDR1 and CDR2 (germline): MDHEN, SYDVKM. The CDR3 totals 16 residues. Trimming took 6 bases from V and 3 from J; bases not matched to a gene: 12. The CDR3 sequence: CASSTTGDPSYYGYTF. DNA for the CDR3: TGTGCCAGCAGCACGACAGGGGACCCGTCGTACTATGGCTACACCTTC.

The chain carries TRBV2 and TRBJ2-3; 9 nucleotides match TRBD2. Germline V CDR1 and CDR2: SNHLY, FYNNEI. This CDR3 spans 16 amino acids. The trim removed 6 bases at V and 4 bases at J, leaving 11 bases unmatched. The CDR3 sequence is CASRSGREGSADTQYF. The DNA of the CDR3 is TGTGCCAGCAGAAGTGGGCGGGAGGGCTCGGCAGATACGCAGTATTTT.

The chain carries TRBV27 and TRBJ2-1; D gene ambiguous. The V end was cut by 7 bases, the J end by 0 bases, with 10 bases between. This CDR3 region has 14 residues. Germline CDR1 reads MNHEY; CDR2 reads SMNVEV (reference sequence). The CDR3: CASTQVGSYNEQFF. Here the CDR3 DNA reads TGTGCCAGCACTCAAGTTGGCTCCTACAATGAGCAGTTCTTC.

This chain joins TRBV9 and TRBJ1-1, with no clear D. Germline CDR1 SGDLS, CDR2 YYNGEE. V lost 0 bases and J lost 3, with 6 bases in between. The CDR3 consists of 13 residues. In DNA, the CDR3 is TGTGCCAGCAGCGTAGAGAAGTACACTGAAGCTTTCTTT. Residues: CASSVEKYTEAFF.

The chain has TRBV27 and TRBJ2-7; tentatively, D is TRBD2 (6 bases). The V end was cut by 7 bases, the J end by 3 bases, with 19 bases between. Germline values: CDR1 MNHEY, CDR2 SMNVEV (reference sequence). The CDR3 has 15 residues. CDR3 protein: CASIAILEGDYEQYF. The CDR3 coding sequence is TGTGCCAGCATTGCCATTTTGGAGGGAGACTACGAGCAGTACTTC.

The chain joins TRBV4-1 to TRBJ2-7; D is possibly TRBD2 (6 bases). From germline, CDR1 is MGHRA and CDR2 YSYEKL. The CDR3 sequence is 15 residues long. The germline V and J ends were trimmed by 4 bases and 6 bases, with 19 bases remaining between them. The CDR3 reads CASSRSLAEDREQYF. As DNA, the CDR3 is TGCGCCAGCAGCCGTTCCTTAGCGGAGGACCGCGAGCAGTACTTC.

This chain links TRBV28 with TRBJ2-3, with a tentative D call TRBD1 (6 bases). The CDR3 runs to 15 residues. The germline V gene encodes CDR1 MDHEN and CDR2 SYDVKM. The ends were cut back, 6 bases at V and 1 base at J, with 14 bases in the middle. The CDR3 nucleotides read TGTGCCAGCAGCCTGGCCAGGGGCCGCACAGATACGCAGTATTTT. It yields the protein CASSLARGRTDTQYF.

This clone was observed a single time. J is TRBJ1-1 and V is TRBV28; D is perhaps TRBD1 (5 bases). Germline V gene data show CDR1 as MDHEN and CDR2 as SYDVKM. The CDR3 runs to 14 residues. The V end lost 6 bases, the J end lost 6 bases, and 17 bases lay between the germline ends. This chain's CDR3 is CASRGGKGAAEAFF. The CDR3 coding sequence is TGTGCCAGCAGGGGAGGGAAAGGGGCTGCTGAAGCTTTCTTT.

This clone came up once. CDR3 bases: TGTGCCAGCAGTTATACGGGAGCCGGGTCCTACGAGCAGTACTTC. As protein: CASSYTGAGSYEQYF. The chain couples TRBV6-6 to TRBJ2-7; D possibly corresponds to TRBD2 (6 bases). The CDR3 has 15 residues. V dropped 3 bases and J dropped 1 base, with 13 bases sitting between them. Looked up from germline, CDR1 is MNHNY and CDR2 is SVGAGI (reference sequence).

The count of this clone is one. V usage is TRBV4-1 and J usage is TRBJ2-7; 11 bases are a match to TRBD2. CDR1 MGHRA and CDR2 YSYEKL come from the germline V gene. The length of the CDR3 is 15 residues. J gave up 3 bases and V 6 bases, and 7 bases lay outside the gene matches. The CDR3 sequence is CASSTAGTSGYEQYF. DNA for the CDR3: TGCGCCAGCAGTACCGCCGGGACTAGCGGCTACGAGCAGTACTTC.

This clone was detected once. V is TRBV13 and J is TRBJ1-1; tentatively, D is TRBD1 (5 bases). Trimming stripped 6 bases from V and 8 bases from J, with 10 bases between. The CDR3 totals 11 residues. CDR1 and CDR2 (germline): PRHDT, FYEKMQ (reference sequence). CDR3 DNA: TGTGCCAGCAGTATCCCAGGGGAAGCTTTCTTT. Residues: CASSIPGEAFF.

The CDR3 nucleotides read TGTGCCAGCAGCCAAGATTCGACACTCCTTTTGGTAGATGAAAAACTGTTTTTT. Its translation: CASSQDSTLLLVDEKLFF. This chain joins TRBV4-2 and TRBJ1-4; no clear D. V lost 0 bases and J 6 bases, leaving 20 bases between the germline ends. Germline CDR1 LGHNA, CDR2 YNFKEQ. The CDR3 length is 18 residues.

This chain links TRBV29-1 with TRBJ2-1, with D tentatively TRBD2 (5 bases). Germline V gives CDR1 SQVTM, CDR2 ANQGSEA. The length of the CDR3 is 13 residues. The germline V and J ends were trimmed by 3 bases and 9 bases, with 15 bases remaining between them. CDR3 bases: TGCAGCGTTGAGTATCTCGGGGAAGGTGAGCAGTTCTTC. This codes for CSVEYLGEGEQFF.

The CDR3: CATPGGPPNYGYTF. The CDR3 DNA is TGTGCCACCCCTGGGGGCCCTCCTAACTATGGCTACACCTTC. The chain has TRBV28 and TRBJ1-2; TRBD1 might be the D (6 bases). The CDR3 length is 14 residues. The germline V gene encodes CDR1 MDHEN and CDR2 SYDVKM. Trimming removed 10 bases at V and 0 bases at J, with 15 bases between.